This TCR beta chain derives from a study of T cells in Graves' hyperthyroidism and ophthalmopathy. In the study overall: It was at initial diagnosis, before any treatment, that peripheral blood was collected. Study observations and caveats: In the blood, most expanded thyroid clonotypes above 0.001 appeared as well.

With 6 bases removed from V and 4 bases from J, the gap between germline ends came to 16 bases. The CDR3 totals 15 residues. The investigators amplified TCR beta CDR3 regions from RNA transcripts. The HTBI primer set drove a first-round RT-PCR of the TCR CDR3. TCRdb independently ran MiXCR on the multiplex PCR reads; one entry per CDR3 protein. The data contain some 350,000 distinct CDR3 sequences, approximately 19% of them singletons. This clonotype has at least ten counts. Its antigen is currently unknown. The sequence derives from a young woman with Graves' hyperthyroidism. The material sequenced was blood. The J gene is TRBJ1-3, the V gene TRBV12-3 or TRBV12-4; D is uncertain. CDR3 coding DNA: TGTGCCAGCAGGACGCGGAAAACAGCCGGAAACACCATATATTTT. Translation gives CASRTRKTAGNTIYF.